The text below deals with one T cell receptor (beta chain). The table came from immunoSEQ multiplex PCR; TCRdb's copy has only in-frame clones and leaves some out. The profile shows approximately 80,000 clones, around 81% of them singletons. The data were obtained in a study of blood T cell repertoires in COVID-19. Looking at the study overall: Some COVID-19 samples were acute and others convalescent; all came from the United States, Italy and Spain. T cells, B-cell-depleted T cells, or PBMCs supplied cDNA or gDNA.

V shed 4 bases and J shed 11 bases, with 14 bases lying between them. The germline V gene has CDR1 GTSNPN and CDR2 SVGIG (reference sequence). The CDR3 has 11 amino acids. The sample taken for sequencing was peripheral blood. The receptor comes from a woman in her seventies with acute or convalescent COVID-19. The V and J genes are TRBV30 and TRBJ1-2, with no clear D. The CDR3 protein is CAWTSSVWYTF. Written as DNA, the CDR3 is TGTGCCTGGACTTCCAGTGTGTGGTACACCTTC.